This T cell receptor beta chain emerged from a study of T cell responses to AZD1222 COVID-19 vaccine. General study findings and limits: Regions 160-218 and 743-854 held dominance among vaccine-associated CD4 TCRs, which spanned spike. Reportedly, close to half of spike-specific TCRs are directed against unmutated variant regions. A mostly white British donor set with more females was recruited, and clonal diversity was possibly underestimated.

Sequencing was performed with immunoSEQ multiplex PCR; in TCRdb, only in-frame clones are kept and a portion is missing. The table shows approximately 100,000 clones, with approximately 86% occurring only once. The CDR3 spans 15 residues. The germline V gene has CDR1 LGHDT and CDR2 YNNKEL (reference sequence). The V and J ends lost 4 bases and 7 bases respectively, with 19 bases between them. Note on this clone: What it binds is unknown.

The sequence came from an adult in good health. This chain uses TRBV3-1 (or the pseudogene TRBV3-2) with TRBJ1-1; no clear D gene. The material was peripheral blood, obtained on day 0 of AZD1222 vaccination. Here the CDR3 reads CASSPPGLSVGEAFF. The DNA for the CDR3 is TGTGCCAGCAGCCCCCCGGGCCTCAGTGTTGGTGAAGCTTTCTTT.